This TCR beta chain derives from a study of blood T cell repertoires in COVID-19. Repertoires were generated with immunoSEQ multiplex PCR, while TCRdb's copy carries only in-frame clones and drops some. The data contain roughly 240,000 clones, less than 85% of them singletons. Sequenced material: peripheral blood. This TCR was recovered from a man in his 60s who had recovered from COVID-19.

The CDR3 loop is CASSTGLAGGAGANVLTF. The CDR3 DNA follows: TGTGCCAGCAGCACCGGACTAGCGGGAGGGGCTGGGGCCAACGTCCTGACTTTC. This chain connects TRBV5-4 to TRBJ2-6; 15 bases line up with TRBD2. CDR1 is SGHNT and CDR2 is YYREEE in the germline V gene (reference sequence). The length of the CDR3 is 18 residues. Trimming took 4 bases from V and 2 from J; bases not matched to a gene: 4.